A selection of T cell receptor beta chains follows, all from one sample in a study of monozygotic twins with inflammatory bowel disease. TCRdb re-analyzed the 5' RACE reads; it lists each CDR3 protein once, without DNA. This sample's table has over 130,000 distinct CDR3 sequences. Sequencing was performed on blood. Receptors were obtained from a human donor with ulcerative colitis or Crohn's disease, or a healthy co-twin of an affected twin (not recorded which). CDR3s include the opening cysteine and the closing phenylalanine or tryptophan.

j_call v_call cdr3_aa
TRBJ2-3 TRBV4-3 CASSQATGGGTDTQYF
TRBJ2-7 TRBV19 CASSIASSGGSDEQYF
TRBJ1-5 TRBV20-1 CSAPVGGGSNQPQHF
TRBJ2-1 TRBV6-4 CASSDSASGEHNEQFF
TRBJ2-3 TRBV11-2 CASSFLPTTGDTQYF
TRBJ2-5 TRBV5-1 CASTREGQGGIETQYF
TRBJ2-3 TRBV28 CASSPPGTASTDTQYF
TRBJ2-7 TRBV14 CASSQVSGAAAYEQYF
TRBJ2-2 TRBV29-1 CSVVRYTGELFF
TRBJ2-3 TRBV6-6 CASSIGTSGDTQYF
TRBJ2-1 TRBV5-1 CASSPLAGGVGNEQFF
TRBJ2-5 TRBV7-2 CASSSNRGKETQYF
TRBJ2-7 TRBV5-1 CASSFTGNYEQYF
TRBJ2-7 TRBV4-3 CASSQDGAGTPSYEQYF
TRBJ2-3 TRBV18 CASSPSRELNTQYF
TRBJ2-1 TRBV10-3 CAISEEVSGGPNEQFF
TRBJ2-7 TRBV5-1 CASSLEKGRGMNEQYF
TRBJ2-3 TRBV11-2 CASSSGLAGGSSTDTQYF
TRBJ2-3 TRBV7-9 CASRSSGAADTQYF
TRBJ2-5 TRBV24-1 CATSEAGGSETQYF
TRBJ1-1 TRBV20-1 CSARDRGSTEAFF
TRBJ1-4 TRBV28 CASSLWEAGENEKLFF
TRBJ1-6 TRBV4-1 CASSQPGQGLLASPLHF
TRBJ2-1 TRBV10-3 CAISESIVIGNEQFF
TRBJ1-1 TRBV24-1 CATSDTQGGNTEAFF
TRBJ1-1 TRBV10-3 CAISGAANTEAFF
TRBJ2-1 TRBV24-1 CATDQGNNEQFF
TRBJ2-7 TRBV5-6 CASSLSGTPIYEQYF
TRBJ2-1 TRBV5-1 CASSEGTGGNEQFF
TRBJ1-1 TRBV5-1 CASSEGLSPTEAFF
TRBJ2-1 TRBV12-3/TRBV12-4 CASSSKRSSDKDEQFF
TRBJ2-3 TRBV20-1 CSARTSGRTDTQYF
TRBJ1-4 TRBV5-1 CASSSGTATNEKLFF
TRBJ2-7 TRBV4-3 CASSQETGQGSYEQYF
TRBJ2-1 TRBV12-3/TRBV12-4 CASSRGQGLRDEQFF
TRBJ2-7 TRBV5-8 CASSLTNSYEQYF
TRBJ2-3 TRBV5-1 CASSLPIAQRDTQYF
TRBJ2-7 TRBV7-9 CASSPTTSGGHEQYF
TRBJ1-2 TRBV14 CASSRRYTASYTF
TRBJ2-5 TRBV12-3/TRBV12-4 CASSLRSSQETQYF
TRBJ2-2 TRBV7-3 CASSLSRTRDTGELFF
TRBJ1-1 TRBV6-6 CASSFSTAEAFF
TRBJ2-2 TRBV6-2/TRBV6-3 CASSYRLAGVGELFF
TRBJ2-7 TRBV6-5 CASNGRVGEQYF
TRBJ1-1 TRBV20-1 CSAVTGNTEAFF
TRBJ1-2 TRBV20-1 CSAARQETYGYTF
TRBJ2-3 TRBV9 CASSVIGTSTDTQYF
TRBJ2-7 TRBV4-2 CASSPPGQGAYEQYF
TRBJ2-1 TRBV20-1 CSASQPRPGNEQFF
TRBJ1-2 TRBV12-3/TRBV12-4 CASTPGTGSDGYTF
TRBJ2-1 TRBV20-1 CSARDFLMYNEQFF
TRBJ2-7 TRBV20-1 CSARTAGSGASEQYF